Shown below are 6 T cell receptor beta chains from a single sample sequenced in a study of human thymus T cells. Produced via immunoSEQ multiplex PCR; TCRdb's table is partial and in-frame only. The sample includes under 95,000 clones, 90% to 95% seen only once; the top ten take under 0.04%. Thymus tissue for the work was resected from patients undergoing corrective heart surgery. The sample taken for sequencing was thymus tissue. The source of these receptors is a girl younger than two with a congenital heart defect but otherwise immunologically healthy.

As DNA, the CDR3 is TGTGCCTGGAGCTCTCGGACTAGCGGGGCACCCAGGGAGCTGTTTTTT. Translation gives CAWSSRTSGAPRELFF. The chain is built from TRBV30 and TRBJ2-2; TRBD2 matches at 12 bases. Germline assignment: CDR1 GTSNPN and CDR2 SVGIG (reference sequence). V lost 3 bases and J lost 9; bases outside the gene matches: 11. The CDR3 runs 16 residues.

The J gene is TRBJ2-1, the V gene TRBV9; 12 bases fit TRBD2. V lost 2 bases, J lost 12 bases, and 9 bases stayed unmatched. This CDR3 is 15 amino acids long. Germline-derived CDR1 and CDR2 are SGDLS and YYNGEE. The CDR3, as DNA: TGTGCCAGCAGCGTTGGACTAGCGGGATTGCGCGGGCAGTTCTTC. As protein: CASSVGLAGLRGQFF.

V usage is TRBV18 and J usage is TRBJ2-3; tentative D call: TRBD2 (5 bases). The germline CDR1 and CDR2 sequences are KGHSH and LQKENI. CDR3 length: 17 residues. Trimming removed 6 bases at V and 2 bases at J, with 21 bases between. Here the CDR3 DNA reads TGTGCCAGCTCCACGAGGGCATTGACTCCTCTCACAGATACGCAGTATTTT. As protein: CASSTRALTPLTDTQYF. The full variable domain, with the rest looked up from reference TRBV18 and TRBJ2-3, is NAGVMQNPRHLVRRRGQEARLRCSPMKGHSHVYWYRQLPEEGLKFMVYLQKENIIDESGMPKERFSAEFPKEGPSILRIQQVVRGDSAAYFCASSTRALTPLTDTQYFGPGTRLTVL.

This chain connects TRBV29-1 to TRBJ2-1; D not certain. Germline V gene data show CDR1 as SQVTM and CDR2 as ANQGSEA. V was cut by 0 bases and J by 9 bases, with 6 bases left in between. The CDR3 has 11 amino acids. The chain's CDR3 is CSVEEWFEQFF. In DNA, the CDR3 is TGCAGCGTTGAAGAATGGTTTGAGCAGTTCTTC.

The rearrangement joins TRBV4-3 to TRBJ1-2, with a tentative D call TRBD1 (5 bases). The CDR3 consists of 15 residues. The V gene lost 8 bases and the J gene lost 5 bases, with 21 bases spanning the gap. Germline V CDR1 and CDR2: LGHNA, YSLEER. This CDR3 reads CASAAEGYSGYGYTF. DNA for the CDR3: TGCGCCAGCGCAGCGGAGGGGTATTCGGGGTATGGCTACACCTTC.

This chain uses TRBV27 with TRBJ1-5; TRBD1 might be the D (6 bases). Trimming shortened V by 7 bases and J by 4 bases, and 11 bases separated the two germline ends. This CDR3 has 13 residues. CDR1 is MNHEY, CDR2 SMNVEV, per germline (reference sequence). In nucleotides, the CDR3 is TGTGCCAGCACGGGGGGCGCGAATCAGCCCCAGCATTTT. Its protein product is CASTGGANQPQHF.